This T cell receptor beta chain was observed in a study of radiation and T cells in renal cell carcinoma. Study-wide background: Nephrectomy followed 15 Gy stereotactic body radiation by 4 weeks.

The protocol was immunoSEQ multiplex PCR, while the TCRdb copy is restricted to in-frame clones and leaves out a portion. The sample consists of about 150,000 clones, about nine tenths of them appearing once. The study, taken as a whole, reports: No pretreatment tumor biopsies were available for baseline clonotypes. From baseline, blood top tumor clonotypes peaked at 2 weeks post-radiation.

V was clipped by 4 bases and J by 6 bases, with 10 bases between them. Germline V gene lookup returns CDR1 SEHNR and CDR2 FQNEAQ (reference sequence). The CDR3 length is 13 residues. Time point of the sample: blood 2 weeks post-SBRT. Treatment defined: 15 Gy SBRT to primary tumor, nephrectomy 4 weeks later. In its sample, this clone was seen a few times. Its specificity is not known. The material was blood, obtained from a patient whose treatment included radiotherapy and nephrectomy. The V call is TRBV7-9, the J call TRBJ1-5; unclear D gene. The TCR sequence derives from a woman aged 45-59 years with renal cell carcinoma. The CDR3 bases are TGTGCCAGCAGCTACTTAGTAGGTCAGCCCCAGCATTTT. Its translation: CASSYLVGQPQHF.